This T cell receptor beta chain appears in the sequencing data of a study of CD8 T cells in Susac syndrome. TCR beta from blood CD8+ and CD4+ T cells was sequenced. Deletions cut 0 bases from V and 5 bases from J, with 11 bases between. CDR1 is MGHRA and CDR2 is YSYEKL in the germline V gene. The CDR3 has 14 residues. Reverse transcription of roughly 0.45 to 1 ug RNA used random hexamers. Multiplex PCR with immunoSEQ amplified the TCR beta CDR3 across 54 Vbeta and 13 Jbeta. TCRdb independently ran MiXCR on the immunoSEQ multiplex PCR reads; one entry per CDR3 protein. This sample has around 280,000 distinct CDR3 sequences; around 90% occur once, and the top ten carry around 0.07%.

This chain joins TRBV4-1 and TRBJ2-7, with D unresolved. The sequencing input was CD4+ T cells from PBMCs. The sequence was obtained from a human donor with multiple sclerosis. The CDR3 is CASSQDWTTDEQYF. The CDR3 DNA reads TGCGCCAGCAGCCAAGATTGGACGACGGACGAGCAGTACTTC.